This paragraph covers one T cell receptor beta chain sequence. Its antigen is still unknown. The entry originates in a study of beta chain features in type 1 diabetes. Study outcomes and limitations: Shorter TCRB CDR3s, moderately but significantly so, were found in Type 1 diabetes patients in all four CD4+ subsets.

Sequenced material consisted of expressed TCRB transcripts (all of the isolated RNA was reverse transcribed). Clones were sequenced by immunoSEQ multiplex PCR, and TCRdb holds only the in-frame ones, with some missing. The sample has roughly 50,000 clones, roughly 39% seen once; the top ten hold roughly 1.4%. This CDR3 has 17 residues. CDR1 is SGHRS, CDR2 YFSETQ, per germline. The V gene end was trimmed by 2 bases and the J gene end by 4 bases; junction bases not matched to a gene: 9. This TCR was sampled from a man aged 25-45 years with type 1 diabetes. V usage is TRBV5-1 and J usage is TRBJ2-5; TRBD1 agrees at 12 bases. Specimen: Tregs from blood. The CDR3 DNA reads as TGCGCCAGCAGCTTATTCCCCGGGACAGGGGGCGGAGAGACCCAGTACTTC. As protein: CASSLFPGTGGGETQYF.